Listed here are 2 T cell receptor beta chains from one sample, sequenced in a study of spatial heterogeneity in lung cancer. General observations from the study: The number of expanded tumor alpha and beta chains correlated with mutation number.

As for time point: sample taken at primary tumor resection. These receptors' targets are unknown. Each CDR3 protein gets one entry after TCRdb re-called the 5' RACE reads with MiXCR. The table lists 3,000 to 4,000 distinct CDR3 sequences, approximately 5.5% of them singletons. The sequencing used lung tumor tissue, collected at surgery. These receptors were collected from a female donor with early-stage non-small cell lung cancer.

This clonotype is categorized as medium-sized. This beta chain turned up in a library designed for alpha chains; as an off-target read, its abundance says little. V and J are TRBV5-1 and TRBJ2-7; 11 bases map to TRBD2. CDR1 and CDR2 (germline): SGHRS, YFSETQ. The CDR3 has 17 residues. The trim removed 1 base at V and 2 bases at J, leaving 8 bases unmatched. This CDR3 is CASSLTLAGGFAYEQYF. CDR3 nucleotide sequence: TGCGCCAGCAGCTTGACCCTAGCGGGAGGCTTCGCCTACGAGCAGTACTTC.

This clonotype has at least ten counts. With the library built for alpha chains, this beta chain is off target and its frequency is not meaningful. J is TRBJ1-4 and V is TRBV30, with TRBD1 as a possible D gene (6 bases). The CDR3 sequence is 17 residues long. Germline CDR1 reads GTSNPN; CDR2 reads SVGIG (reference sequence). The germline V and J ends were trimmed by 4 bases and 0 bases, with 18 bases remaining between them. CDR3 DNA: TGTGCCTGGATACCGGGGGCGGTTGGGGCAACTAATGAAAAACTGTTTTTT. This sequence encodes CAWIPGAVGATNEKLFF.